These 5 T cell receptor beta chains came from one sample sequenced in a study of T cells expressing NK-cell markers. TCRdb reworked the 5' RACE reads into one entry per CDR3 protein, no DNA. The sample's table shows 500,000 to 600,000 distinct CDR3 sequences. Material: blood T cells: a sorted CD56 or NKG2C T cell subset, CD4+ or CD8+ T cells, or bulk PBMC T cells (not recorded which). These receptors all come from a man between 18 and 35 years old in good health.

The CDR3 here is CSVDLYPTEAFF. The chain recombines TRBV29-1 with TRBJ1-1. From germline, CDR1 is SQVTM and CDR2 ANQGSEA. This CDR3 contains 12 residues.

The V and J genes are TRBV18 and TRBJ2-7; TCRdb indicates TRBD2, and absent DNA this call remains unverified. CDR3 size: 12 residues. The V gene's germline CDR1 is KGHSH and CDR2 LQKENI. The CDR3 reads CASSPGGAEQYF.

J is TRBJ2-7 and V is TRBV7-2. This CDR3 is built from 12 residues. Germline-derived CDR1 and CDR2 are SGHTA and FQGNSA. The CDR3 reads CASSLVLYEQYF.

The chain joins TRBV4-2 to TRBJ2-1; TCRdb indicates TRBD2, and absent DNA this call remains unverified. CDR1 LGHNA and CDR2 YNFKEQ come from the germline V gene. This CDR3 is built from 18 residues. Here the CDR3 reads CASSHLTSEPSSYNEQFF.

The chain is built from TRBV24-1 and TRBJ2-5; TCRdb gives TRBD1 as the D gene, but with no DNA this cannot be confirmed. The CDR3 has 15 amino acids. Per the germline V gene, CDR1 is KGHDR and CDR2 is SFDVKD. This CDR3 reads CATSSLETEQETQYF.